This entry is about one TCR beta chain. Original methodology: Estimated nucleated cell counts came from reference gene primer amplification. Libraries were prepared by immunoSEQ multiplex PCR; TCRdb keeps only in-frame clonotypes and omits some of them. That table gives V, J and clone size, and the DNA gave D and trimming. The table shows over 150,000 clones, with about 83% occurring only once. The sample belongs to a study of blood T cell repertoires in COVID-19. Turning to the study itself: Collection of acute and convalescent COVID-19 samples took place in the United States, Italy and Spain. PBMCs, B-cell-depleted T cells, or T cells were the source of the cDNA or gDNA that made up the material.

CDR3 length: 14 amino acids. V was pared by 4 bases and J by 1 base, with 10 bases between. CDR1 is KGHSH, CDR2 LQKENI, per germline. Seattle's cohort entered during active infection and was followed longitudinally. This chain connects TRBV18 to TRBJ1-1; a weak D match, TRBD1 (6 bases). This receptor was taken from a woman aged 70-85 years with COVID-19, enrolled during active disease. The sequenced sample consisted of peripheral blood. The DNA for the CDR3 is TGTGCCAGCTCACTCTCCAGGGGGAACACTGAAGCTTTCTTT. Protein sequence: CASSLSRGNTEAFF.